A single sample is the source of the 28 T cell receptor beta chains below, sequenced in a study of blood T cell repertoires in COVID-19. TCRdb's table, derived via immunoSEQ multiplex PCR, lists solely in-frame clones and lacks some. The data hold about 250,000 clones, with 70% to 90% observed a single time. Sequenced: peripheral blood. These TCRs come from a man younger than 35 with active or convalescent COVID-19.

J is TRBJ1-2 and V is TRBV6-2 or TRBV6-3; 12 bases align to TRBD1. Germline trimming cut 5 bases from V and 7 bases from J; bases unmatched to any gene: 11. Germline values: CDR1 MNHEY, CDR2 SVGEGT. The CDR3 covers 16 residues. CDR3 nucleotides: TGTGCCAGCAGTACGGGACAGGGGGCGCGATCGAGTGGCTACACCTTC. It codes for CASSTGQGARSSGYTF.

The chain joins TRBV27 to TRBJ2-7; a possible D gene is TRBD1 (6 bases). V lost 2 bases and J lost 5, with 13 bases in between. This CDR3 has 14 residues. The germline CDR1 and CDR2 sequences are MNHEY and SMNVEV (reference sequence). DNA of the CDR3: TGTGCCAGCAGTTTAAGCAGGGGTGGTAACGAGCAGTACTTC. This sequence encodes CASSLSRGGNEQYF.

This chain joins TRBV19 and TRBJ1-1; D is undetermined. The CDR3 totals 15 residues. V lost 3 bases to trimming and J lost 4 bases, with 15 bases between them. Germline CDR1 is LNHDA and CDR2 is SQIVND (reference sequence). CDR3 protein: CASSIFGVGVTEAFF. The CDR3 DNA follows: TGTGCCAGTAGTATTTTCGGGGTGGGAGTCACTGAAGCTTTCTTT.

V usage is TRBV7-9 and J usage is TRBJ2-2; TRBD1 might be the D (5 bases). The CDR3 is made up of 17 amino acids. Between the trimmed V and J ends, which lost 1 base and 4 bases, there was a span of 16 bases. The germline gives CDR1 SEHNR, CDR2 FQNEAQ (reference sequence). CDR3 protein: CASSLGHPGYRTGELFF. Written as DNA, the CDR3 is TGTGCCAGCAGCTTAGGTCACCCAGGGTATCGCACCGGGGAGCTGTTTTTT.

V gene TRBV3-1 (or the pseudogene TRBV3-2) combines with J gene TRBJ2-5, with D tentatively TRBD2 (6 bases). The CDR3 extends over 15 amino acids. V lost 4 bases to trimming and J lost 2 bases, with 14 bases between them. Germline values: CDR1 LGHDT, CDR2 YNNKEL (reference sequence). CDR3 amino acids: CASSPLGTWQETQYF. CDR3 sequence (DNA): TGTGCCAGCAGCCCACTGGGGACTTGGCAAGAGACCCAGTACTTC.

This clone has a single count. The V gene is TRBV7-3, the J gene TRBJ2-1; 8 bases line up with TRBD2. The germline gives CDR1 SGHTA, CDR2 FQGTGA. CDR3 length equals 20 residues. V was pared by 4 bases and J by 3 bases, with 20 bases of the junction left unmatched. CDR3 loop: CASSSEARGGLLINYNEQFF. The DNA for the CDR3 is TGTGCCAGCAGCTCCGAGGCCCGGGGGGGACTCCTTATTAACTACAATGAGCAGTTCTTC.

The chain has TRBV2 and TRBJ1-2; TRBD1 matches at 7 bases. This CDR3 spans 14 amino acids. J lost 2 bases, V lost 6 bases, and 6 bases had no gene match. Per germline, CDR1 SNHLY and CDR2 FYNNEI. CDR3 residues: CASRSGTVNYGYTF. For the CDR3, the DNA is TGTGCCAGCAGATCCGGGACAGTGAACTATGGCTACACCTTC.

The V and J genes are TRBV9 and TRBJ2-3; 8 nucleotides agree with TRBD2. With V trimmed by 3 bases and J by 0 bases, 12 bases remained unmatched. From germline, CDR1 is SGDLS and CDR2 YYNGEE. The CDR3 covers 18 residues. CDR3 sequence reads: CASSGFAGGRVSTDTQYF. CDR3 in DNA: TGTGCCAGCAGCGGATTTGCGGGGGGCCGGGTTAGCACAGATACGCAGTATTTT.

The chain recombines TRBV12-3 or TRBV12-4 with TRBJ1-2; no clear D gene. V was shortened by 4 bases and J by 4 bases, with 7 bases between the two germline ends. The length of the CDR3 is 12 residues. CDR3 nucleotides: TGTGCCAGCAGTTCCTCTCGCTATGGCTACACCTTC. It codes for CASSSSRYGYTF.

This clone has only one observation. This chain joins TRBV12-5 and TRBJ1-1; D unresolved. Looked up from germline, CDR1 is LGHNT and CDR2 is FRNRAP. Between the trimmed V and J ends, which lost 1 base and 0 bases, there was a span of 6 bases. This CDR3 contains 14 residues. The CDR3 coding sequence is TGTGCTAGTGGTTTGGAGAGCCTGAACACTGAAGCTTTCTTT. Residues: CASGLESLNTEAFF. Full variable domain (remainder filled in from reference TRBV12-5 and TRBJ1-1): DARVTQTPRHKVTEMGQEVTMRCQPILGHNTVFWYRQTMMQGLELLAYFRNRAPLDDSGMPKDRFSAEMPDATLATLKIQPSEPRDSAVYFCASGLESLNTEAFFGQGTRLTVV.

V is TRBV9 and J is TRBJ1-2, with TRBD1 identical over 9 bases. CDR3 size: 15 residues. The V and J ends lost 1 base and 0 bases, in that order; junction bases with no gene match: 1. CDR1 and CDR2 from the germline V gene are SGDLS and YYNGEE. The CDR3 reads CASSVRQGANYGYTF. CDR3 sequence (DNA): TGTGCCAGCAGCGTAAGACAGGGGGCTAACTATGGCTACACCTTC.

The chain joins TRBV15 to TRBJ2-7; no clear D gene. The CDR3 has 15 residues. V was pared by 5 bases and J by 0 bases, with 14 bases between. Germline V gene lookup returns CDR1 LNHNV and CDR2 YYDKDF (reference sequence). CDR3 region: CATSSTAGSSYEQYF. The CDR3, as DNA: TGTGCCACCAGCTCCACCGCCGGGTCCTCCTACGAGCAGTACTTC.

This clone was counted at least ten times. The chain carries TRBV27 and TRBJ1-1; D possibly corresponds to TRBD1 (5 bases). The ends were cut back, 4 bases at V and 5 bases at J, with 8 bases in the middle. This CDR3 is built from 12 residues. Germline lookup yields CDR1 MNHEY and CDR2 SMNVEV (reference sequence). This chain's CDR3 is CASSSGGTEAFF. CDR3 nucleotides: TGTGCCAGCAGTTCCGGGGGGACTGAAGCTTTCTTT.

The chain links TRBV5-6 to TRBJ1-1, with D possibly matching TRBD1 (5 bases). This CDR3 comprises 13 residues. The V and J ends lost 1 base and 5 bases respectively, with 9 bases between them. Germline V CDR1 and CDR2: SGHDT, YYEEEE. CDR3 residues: CASSLFGGTEAFF. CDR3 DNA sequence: TGTGCCAGCAGCTTGTTCGGGGGGACTGAAGCTTTCTTT.

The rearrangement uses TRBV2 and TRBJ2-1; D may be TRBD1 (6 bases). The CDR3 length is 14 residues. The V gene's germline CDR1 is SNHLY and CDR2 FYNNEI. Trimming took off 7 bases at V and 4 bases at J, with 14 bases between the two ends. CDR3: CASKGDSVYNEQFF. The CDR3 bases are TGTGCCAGCAAGGGGGATAGCGTGTACAATGAGCAGTTCTTC.

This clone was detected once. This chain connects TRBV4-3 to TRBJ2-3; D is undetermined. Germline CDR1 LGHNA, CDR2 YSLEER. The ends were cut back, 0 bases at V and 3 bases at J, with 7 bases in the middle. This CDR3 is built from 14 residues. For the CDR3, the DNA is TGCGCCAGCAGCCAAGATCGGTATACAGATACGCAGTATTTT. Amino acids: CASSQDRYTDTQYF.

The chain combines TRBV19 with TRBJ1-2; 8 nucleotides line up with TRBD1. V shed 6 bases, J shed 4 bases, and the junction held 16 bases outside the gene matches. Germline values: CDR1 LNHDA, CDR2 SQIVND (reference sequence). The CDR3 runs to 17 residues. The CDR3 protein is CASRPGTGDHIIYGYTF. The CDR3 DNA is TGTGCCAGTAGACCCGGGACAGGAGACCACATAATCTATGGCTACACCTTC.

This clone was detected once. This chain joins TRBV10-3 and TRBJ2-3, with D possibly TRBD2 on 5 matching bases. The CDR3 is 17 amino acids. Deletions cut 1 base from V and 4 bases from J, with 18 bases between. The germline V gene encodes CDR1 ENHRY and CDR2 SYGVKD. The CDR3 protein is CAISELLSRHGADTQYF. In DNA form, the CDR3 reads TGTGCCATCAGTGAGTTGCTTAGCCGGCACGGGGCAGATACGCAGTATTTT.

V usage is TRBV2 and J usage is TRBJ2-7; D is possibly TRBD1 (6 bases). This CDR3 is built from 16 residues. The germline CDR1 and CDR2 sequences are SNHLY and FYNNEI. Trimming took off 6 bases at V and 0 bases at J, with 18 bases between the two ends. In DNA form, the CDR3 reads TGTGCCAGCAGGAGGACAGAACTCCGAACCTCCTACGAGCAGTACTTC. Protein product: CASRRTELRTSYEQYF.

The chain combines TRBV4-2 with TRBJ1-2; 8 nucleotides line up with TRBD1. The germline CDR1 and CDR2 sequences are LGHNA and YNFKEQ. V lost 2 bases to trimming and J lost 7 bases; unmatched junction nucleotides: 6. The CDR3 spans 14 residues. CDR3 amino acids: CASSQQGALSGYTF. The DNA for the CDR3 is TGTGCCAGCAGCCAACAGGGGGCGCTTAGTGGCTACACCTTC.

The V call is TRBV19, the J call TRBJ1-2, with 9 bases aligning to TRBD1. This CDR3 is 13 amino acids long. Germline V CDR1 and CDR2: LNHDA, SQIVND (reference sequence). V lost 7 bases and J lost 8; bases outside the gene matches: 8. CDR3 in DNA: TGTGCCAGTAAGCCACAGGGGGCAGGAGGCTACACCTTC. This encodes CASKPQGAGGYTF.

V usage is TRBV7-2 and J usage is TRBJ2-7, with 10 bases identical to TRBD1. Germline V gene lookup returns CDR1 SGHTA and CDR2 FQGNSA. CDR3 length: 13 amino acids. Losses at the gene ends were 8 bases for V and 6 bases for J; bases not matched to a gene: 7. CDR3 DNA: TGTGCCAGCCGAGGGACAGGGGTACTCGAGCAGTACTTC. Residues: CASRGTGVLEQYF.

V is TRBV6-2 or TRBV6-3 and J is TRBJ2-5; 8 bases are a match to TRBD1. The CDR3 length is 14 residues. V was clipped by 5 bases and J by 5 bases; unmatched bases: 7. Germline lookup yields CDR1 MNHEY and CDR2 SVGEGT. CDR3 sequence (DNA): TGTGCCAGCAGTAACAGGGGGGCTAGGGAGACCCAGTACTTC. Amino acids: CASSNRGARETQYF.

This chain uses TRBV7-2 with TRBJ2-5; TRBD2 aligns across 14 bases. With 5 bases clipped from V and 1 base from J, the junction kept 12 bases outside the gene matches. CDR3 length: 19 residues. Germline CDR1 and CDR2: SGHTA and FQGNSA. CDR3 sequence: CASSPDPGLAGDVQETQYF. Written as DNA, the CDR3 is TGTGCCAGCAGCCCAGATCCGGGACTAGCGGGAGACGTCCAAGAGACCCAGTACTTC.

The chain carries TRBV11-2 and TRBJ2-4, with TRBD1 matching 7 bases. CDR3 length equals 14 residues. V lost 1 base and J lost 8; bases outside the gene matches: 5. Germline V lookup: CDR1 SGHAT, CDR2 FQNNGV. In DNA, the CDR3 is TGTGCCAGCAGCTTAGCGGGCCAGGGGGACATTCAGTACTTC. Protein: CASSLAGQGDIQYF. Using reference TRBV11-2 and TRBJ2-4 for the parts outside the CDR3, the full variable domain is EAGVAQSPRYKIIEKRQSVAFWCNPISGHATLYWYQQILGQGPKLLIQFQNNGVVDDSQLPKDRFSAERLKGVDSTLKIQPAKLEDSAVYLCASSLAGQGDIQYFGAGTRLSVL.

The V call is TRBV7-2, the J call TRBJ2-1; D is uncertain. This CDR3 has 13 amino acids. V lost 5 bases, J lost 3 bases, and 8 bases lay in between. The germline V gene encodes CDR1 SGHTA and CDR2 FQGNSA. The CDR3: CASSPVIYNEQFF. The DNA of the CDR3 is TGTGCCAGCAGCCCCGTTATCTACAATGAGCAGTTCTTC.

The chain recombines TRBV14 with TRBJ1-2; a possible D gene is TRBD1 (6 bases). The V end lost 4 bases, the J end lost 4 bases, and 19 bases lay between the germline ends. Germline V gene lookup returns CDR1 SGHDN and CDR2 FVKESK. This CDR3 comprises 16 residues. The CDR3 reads CASSLSPAAGVYGYTF. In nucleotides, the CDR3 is TGTGCCAGCAGCCTCAGCCCCGCGGCAGGGGTCTATGGCTACACCTTC. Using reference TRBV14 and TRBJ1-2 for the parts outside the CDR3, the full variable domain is EAGVTQFPSHSVIEKGQTVTLRCDPISGHDNLYWYRRVMGKEIKFLLHFVKESKQDESGMPNNRFLAERTGGTYSTLKVQPAELEDSGVYFCASSLSPAAGVYGYTFGSGTRLTVV.

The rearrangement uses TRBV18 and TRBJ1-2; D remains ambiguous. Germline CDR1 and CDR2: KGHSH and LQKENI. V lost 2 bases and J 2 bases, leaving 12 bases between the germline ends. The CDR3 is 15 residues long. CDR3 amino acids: CASSPIGGGNYGYTF. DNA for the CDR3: TGTGCCAGCTCACCAATAGGCGGCGGGAACTATGGCTACACCTTC.